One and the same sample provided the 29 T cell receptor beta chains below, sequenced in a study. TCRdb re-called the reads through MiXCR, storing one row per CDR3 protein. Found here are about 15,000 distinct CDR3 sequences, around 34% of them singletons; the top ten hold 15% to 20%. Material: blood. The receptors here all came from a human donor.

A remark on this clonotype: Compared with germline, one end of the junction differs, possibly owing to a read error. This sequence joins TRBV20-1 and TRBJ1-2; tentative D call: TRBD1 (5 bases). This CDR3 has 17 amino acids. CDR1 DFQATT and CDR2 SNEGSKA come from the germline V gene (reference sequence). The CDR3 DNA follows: TGCAGTGCTCCTAAAGTCGGTGAAAGGGACGACCCCTATGGCTACAACTTC. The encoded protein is CSAPKVGERDDPYGYNF.

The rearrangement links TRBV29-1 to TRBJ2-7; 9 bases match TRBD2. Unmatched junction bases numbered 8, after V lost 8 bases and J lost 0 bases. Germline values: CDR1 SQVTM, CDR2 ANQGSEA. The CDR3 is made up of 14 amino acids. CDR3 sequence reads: CSPLTSGTSYEQYF. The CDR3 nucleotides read TGCAGCCCCCTGACTAGCGGAACCTCCTACGAGCAGTACTTC.

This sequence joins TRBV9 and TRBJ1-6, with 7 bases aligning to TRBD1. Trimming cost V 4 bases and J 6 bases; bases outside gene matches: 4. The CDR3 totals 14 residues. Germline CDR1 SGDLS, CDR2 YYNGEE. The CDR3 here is CASSIQGTNSPLHF. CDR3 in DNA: TGTGCCAGCAGCATACAGGGGACTAATTCACCCCTCCACTTT.

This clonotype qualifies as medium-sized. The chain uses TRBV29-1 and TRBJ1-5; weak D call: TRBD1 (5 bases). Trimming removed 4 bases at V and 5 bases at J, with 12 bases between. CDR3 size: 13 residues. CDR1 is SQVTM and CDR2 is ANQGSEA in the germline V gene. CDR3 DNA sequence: TGCAGCGTTGGGTCGACAGAGTATCAGCCCCAGCATTTT. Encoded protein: CSVGSTEYQPQHF.

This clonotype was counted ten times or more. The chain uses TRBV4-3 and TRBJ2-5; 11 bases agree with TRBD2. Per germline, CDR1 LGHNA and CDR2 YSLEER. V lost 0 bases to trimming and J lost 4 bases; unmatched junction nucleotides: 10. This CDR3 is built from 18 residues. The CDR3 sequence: CASSQDRGLAGTRETQYF. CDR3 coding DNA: TGCGCCAGCAGCCAAGATCGCGGACTAGCGGGCACCCGAGAGACCCAGTACTTC.

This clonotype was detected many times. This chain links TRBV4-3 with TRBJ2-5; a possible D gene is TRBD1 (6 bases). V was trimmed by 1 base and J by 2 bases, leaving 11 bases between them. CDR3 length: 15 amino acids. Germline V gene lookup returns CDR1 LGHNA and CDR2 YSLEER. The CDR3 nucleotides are TGCGCCAGCAGCCAAGGTGGGGGCCTTCAAGAGACCCAGTACTTC. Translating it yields CASSQGGGLQETQYF.

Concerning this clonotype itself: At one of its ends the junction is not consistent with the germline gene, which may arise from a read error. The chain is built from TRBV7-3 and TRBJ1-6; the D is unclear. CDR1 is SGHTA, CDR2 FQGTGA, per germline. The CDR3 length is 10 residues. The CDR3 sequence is CASSLNAPNF. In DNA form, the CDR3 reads TGTGCCAGCAGCTTAAACGCTCCTAACTTT.

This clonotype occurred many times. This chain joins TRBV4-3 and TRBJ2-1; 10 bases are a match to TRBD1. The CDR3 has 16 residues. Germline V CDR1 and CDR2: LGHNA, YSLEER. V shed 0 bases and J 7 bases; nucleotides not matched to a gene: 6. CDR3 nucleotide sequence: TGCGCCAGCAGCCAAGAATCCGGGACAGGGGAAAATGAGCAGTTCTTC. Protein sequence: CASSQESGTGENEQFF.

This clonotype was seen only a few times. Written as DNA, the CDR3 is TGTGCCAGCGGACTAGCGGGAGGGCCCGGGGACATTCAGTACTTC. Translating it yields CASGLAGGPGDIQYF. This rearrangement joins TRBV11-2 to TRBJ2-4; 15 nucleotides match TRBD2. Losses at the gene ends were 8 bases for V and 8 bases for J; bases not matched to a gene: 7. Germline V CDR1 and CDR2: SGHAT, FQNNGV. This CDR3 contains 15 residues.

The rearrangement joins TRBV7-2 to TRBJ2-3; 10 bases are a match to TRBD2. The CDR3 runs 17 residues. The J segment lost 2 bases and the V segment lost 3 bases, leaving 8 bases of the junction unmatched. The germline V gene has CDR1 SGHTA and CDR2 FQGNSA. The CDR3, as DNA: TGTGCCAGCAGCTTTTTTGGACTAGCGGAAGCCACAGATACGCAGTATTTT. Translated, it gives CASSFFGLAEATDTQYF.

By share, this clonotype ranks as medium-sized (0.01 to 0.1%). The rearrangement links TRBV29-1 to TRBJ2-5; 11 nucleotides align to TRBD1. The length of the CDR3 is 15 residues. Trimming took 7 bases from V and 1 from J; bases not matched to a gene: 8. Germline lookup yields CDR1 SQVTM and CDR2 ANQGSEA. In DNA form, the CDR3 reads TGCAGCGCTGGCGGGGACAGGGGGATCCAAGAGACCCAGTACTTC. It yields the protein CSAGGDRGIQETQYF.

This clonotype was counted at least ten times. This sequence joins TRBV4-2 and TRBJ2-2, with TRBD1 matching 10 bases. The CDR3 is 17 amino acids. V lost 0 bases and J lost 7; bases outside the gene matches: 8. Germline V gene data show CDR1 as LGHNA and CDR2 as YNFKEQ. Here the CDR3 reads CASSQDRGTGVNGELFF. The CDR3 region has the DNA TGTGCCAGCAGCCAAGATAGGGGGACAGGGGTTAACGGGGAGCTGTTTTTT.

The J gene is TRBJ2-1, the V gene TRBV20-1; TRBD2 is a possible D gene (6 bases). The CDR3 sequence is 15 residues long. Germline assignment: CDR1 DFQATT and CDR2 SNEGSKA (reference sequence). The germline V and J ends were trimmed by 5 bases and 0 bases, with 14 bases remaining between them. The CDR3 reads CSARTISNSYNEQFF. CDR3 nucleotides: TGCAGTGCTCGGACTATAAGCAACTCCTACAATGAGCAGTTCTTC.

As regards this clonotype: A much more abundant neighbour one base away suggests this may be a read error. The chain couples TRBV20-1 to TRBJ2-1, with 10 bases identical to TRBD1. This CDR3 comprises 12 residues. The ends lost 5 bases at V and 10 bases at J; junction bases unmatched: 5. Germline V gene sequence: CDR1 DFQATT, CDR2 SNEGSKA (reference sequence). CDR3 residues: CSASGQGSEQFF. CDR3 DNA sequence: TGCAGTGCTTCGGGACAGGGGTCCGAGCAGTTCTTC.

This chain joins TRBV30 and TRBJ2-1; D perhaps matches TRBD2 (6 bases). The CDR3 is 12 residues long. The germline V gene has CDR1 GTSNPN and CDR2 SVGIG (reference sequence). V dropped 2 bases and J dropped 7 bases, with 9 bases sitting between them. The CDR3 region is CAWSSGFNEQFF. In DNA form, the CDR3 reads TGTGCCTGGAGTAGCGGGTTTAATGAGCAGTTCTTC.

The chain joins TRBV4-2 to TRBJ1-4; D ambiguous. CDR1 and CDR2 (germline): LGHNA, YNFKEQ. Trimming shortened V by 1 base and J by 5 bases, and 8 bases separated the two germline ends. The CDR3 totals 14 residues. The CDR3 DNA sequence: TGTGCCAGCAGCCAAGCGAGCGGGAATGAAAAACTGTTTTTT. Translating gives CASSQASGNEKLFF.

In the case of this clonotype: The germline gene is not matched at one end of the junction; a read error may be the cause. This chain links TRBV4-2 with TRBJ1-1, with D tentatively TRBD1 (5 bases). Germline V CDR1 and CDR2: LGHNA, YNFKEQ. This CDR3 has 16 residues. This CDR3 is CASSPHLPAGNTEDFF. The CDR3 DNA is TGTGCCAGCAGCCCACACCTTCCTGCAGGGAACACTGAAGATTTCTTT.

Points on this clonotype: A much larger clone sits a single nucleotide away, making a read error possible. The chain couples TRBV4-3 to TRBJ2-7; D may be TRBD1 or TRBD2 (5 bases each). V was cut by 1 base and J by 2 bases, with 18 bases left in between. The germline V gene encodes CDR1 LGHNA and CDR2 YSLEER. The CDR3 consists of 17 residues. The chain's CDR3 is CASSQAGTGTPPYEQYF. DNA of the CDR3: TGCGCCAGCAGCCAAGCCGGCACCGGGACGCCGCCCTACGAGCAGTACTTC.

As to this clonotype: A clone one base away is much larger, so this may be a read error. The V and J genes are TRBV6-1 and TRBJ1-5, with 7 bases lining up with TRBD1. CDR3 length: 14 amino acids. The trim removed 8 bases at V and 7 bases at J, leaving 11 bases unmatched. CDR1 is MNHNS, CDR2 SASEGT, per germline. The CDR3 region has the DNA TGTGCCAGCGGAAGGGGGCGCGCGGAACAGCCCCAGCATTTT. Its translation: CASGRGRAEQPQHF.

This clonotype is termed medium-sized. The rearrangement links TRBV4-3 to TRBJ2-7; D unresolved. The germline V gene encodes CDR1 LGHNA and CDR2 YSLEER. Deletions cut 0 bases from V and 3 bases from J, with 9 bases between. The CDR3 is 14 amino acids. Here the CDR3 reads CASSQEYSLYEQYF. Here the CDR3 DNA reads TGCGCCAGCAGCCAAGAGTATTCTCTCTACGAGCAGTACTTC.

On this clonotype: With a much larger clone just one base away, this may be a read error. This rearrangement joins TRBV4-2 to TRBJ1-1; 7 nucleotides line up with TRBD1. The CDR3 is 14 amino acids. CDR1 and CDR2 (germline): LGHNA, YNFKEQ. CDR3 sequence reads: CASRQDEGATEAFF. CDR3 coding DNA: TGTGCCAGCAGACAAGATGAGGGGGCCACTGAAGCTTTCTTT.

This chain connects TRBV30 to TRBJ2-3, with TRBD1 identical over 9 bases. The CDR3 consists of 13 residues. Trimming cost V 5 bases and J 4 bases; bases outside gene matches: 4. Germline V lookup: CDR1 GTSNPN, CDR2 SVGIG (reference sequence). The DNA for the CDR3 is TGTGCCTGGGGAACAGGGGGCGCAGATACGCAGTATTTT. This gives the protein CAWGTGGADTQYF.

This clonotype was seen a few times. CDR3 DNA sequence: TGCGCCAGCAGCCAAGAAGGTAGCCCCAGAGAGACCCAGTACTTC. Its translation: CASSQEGSPRETQYF. This chain joins TRBV4-3 and TRBJ2-5; no firm D call. Trimming took off 0 bases at V and 4 bases at J, with 12 bases between the two ends. Germline V CDR1 and CDR2: LGHNA, YSLEER. The CDR3 consists of 15 residues.

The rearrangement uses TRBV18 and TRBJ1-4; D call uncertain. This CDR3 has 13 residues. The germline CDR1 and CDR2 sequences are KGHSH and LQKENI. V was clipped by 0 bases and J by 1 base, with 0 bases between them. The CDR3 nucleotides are TGTGCCAGCTCACCACCAACTAATGAAAAACTGTTTTTT. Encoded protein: CASSPPTNEKLFF. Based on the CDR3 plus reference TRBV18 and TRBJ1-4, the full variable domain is NAGVMQNPRHLVRRRGQEARLRCSPMKGHSHVYWYRQLPEEGLKFMVYLQKENIIDESGMPKERFSAEFPKEGPSILRIQQVVRGDSAAYFCASSPPTNEKLFFGSGTQLSVL.

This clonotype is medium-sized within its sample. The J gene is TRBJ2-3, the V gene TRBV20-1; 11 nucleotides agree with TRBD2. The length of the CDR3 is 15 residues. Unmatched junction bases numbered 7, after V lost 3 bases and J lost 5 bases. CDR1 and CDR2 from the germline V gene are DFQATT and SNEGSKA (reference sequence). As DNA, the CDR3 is TGCAGTGCTAGTGAACTAGCGGGAGAGGGAGATACGCAGTATTTT. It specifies CSASELAGEGDTQYF.

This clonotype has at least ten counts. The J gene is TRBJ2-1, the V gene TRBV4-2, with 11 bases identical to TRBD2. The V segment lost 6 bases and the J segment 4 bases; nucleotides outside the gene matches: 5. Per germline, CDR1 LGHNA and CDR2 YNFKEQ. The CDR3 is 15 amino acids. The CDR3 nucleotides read TGTGCCAGCAGGAGACTAGCGGGAATTTACAATGAGCAGTTCTTC. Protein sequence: CASRRLAGIYNEQFF.

DNA of the CDR3: TGCGCCAGCAGCCAAGAACGCCCAGTCGGGCTGGTGGGCACCGAAGCTTTCTTT. Protein sequence: CASSQERPVGLVGTEAFF. The V gene is TRBV4-3, the J gene TRBJ1-1, with unresolved D. The CDR3 is 18 amino acids. Germline CDR1 is LGHNA and CDR2 is YSLEER. The ends were cut back, 0 bases at V and 8 bases at J, with 25 bases in the middle.

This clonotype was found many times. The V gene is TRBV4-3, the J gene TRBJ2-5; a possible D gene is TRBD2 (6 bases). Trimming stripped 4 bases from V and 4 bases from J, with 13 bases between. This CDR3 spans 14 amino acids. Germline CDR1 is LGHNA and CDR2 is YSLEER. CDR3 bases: TGCGCCAGCAGCCCCAACGGGAGATCAGAGACCCAGTACTTC. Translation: CASSPNGRSETQYF.

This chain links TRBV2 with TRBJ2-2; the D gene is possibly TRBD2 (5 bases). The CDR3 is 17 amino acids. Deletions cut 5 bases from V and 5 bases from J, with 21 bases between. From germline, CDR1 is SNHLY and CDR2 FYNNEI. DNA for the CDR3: TGTGCCAGCAGTCCCCGGGCAAGCGGCCCAGTAACCGGGGAGCTGTTTTTT. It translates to CASSPRASGPVTGELFF.